These 27 T cell receptor beta chains originate from one sample sequenced in a study of molecular identifiers for immune sequencing clone quantification. TCRdb reprocessed the PCR reads via MiXCR and lists one record per CDR3 protein. This sample carries some 320,000 distinct CDR3 sequences, over 20% of them seen once, and the ten largest clones take approximately 0.84%. The sequenced sample consisted of naive CD8+ T cells from blood, with Jurkat cell RNA spiked in. Subset given: FACS-sorted CD8+CD4-CCR7+CD45RA+ naive T cells. The receptors come from a human donor in good health. Some libraries in this study had Jurkat cell RNA spiked in.

As regards this clonotype: This may arise from a read error, as a much more abundant clone is one base away. The rearrangement links TRBV4-1 to TRBJ2-1; the D is unclear. CDR3 length equals 14 residues. CDR1 and CDR2 from the germline V gene are MGHRA and YSYEKL. CDR3 sequence reads: CASSQDPGPDERFF. The CDR3 DNA is TGCGCCAGCAGCCAAGATCCTGGGCCCGATGAGCGGTTCTTC.

This clonotype turned up a few times. The chain links TRBV11-2 to TRBJ2-1; no definite D call. CDR1 and CDR2 (germline): SGHAT, FQNNGV. The ends were cut back, 5 bases at V and 9 bases at J, with 8 bases in the middle. The CDR3 has 11 amino acids. The CDR3 reads CASSISSEQFF. In DNA, the CDR3 is TGTGCCAGCAGCATCTCTAGTGAGCAGTTCTTC.

This clonotype was counted ten times or more. The chain links TRBV9 to TRBJ2-4, with D possibly matching TRBD1 (6 bases). Germline V gives CDR1 SGDLS, CDR2 YYNGEE. The CDR3 contains 16 residues. Trimming took 0 bases from V and 2 from J, leaving 12 bases between them. The CDR3 protein is CASSVGFRGTKNIQYF. The CDR3 coding sequence is TGTGCCAGCAGCGTAGGTTTCAGGGGCACCAAAAACATTCAGTACTTC.

The CDR3 nucleotides are TGTGCCAGCAGCCCGACAGGTTGGGGTGACGAGCAGTACTTC. Translation gives CASSPTGWGDEQYF. This chain links TRBV27 with TRBJ2-7; tentatively, D is TRBD1 (6 bases). The CDR3 has 14 amino acids. CDR1 MNHEY and CDR2 SMNVEV come from the germline V gene (reference sequence). Trimming took off 6 bases at V and 5 bases at J, with 17 bases between the two ends.

The sample holds a few counts of this clonotype. CDR3 region: CASSDMLVGGGNQPQHF. CDR3 DNA sequence: TGTGCCAGTAGCGATATGCTCGTGGGGGGAGGCAATCAGCCCCAGCATTTT. V usage is TRBV19 and J usage is TRBJ1-5, with D possibly being TRBD1 (5 bases). The CDR3 is 17 amino acids. Germline loops: CDR1 LNHDA, CDR2 SQIVND (reference sequence). The V end was cut by 6 bases, the J end by 2 bases, with 20 bases between.

V gene TRBV27 combines with J gene TRBJ2-3; TRBD1 agrees at 7 bases. Germline values: CDR1 MNHEY, CDR2 SMNVEV (reference sequence). V lost 8 bases to trimming and J lost 0 bases; unmatched junction nucleotides: 8. The CDR3 spans 15 residues. The CDR3 DNA reads TGTGCCAGCGGGGACAGCCAGTCTAGCACAGATACGCAGTATTTT. Protein: CASGDSQSSTDTQYF.

The V and J genes are TRBV29-1 and TRBJ2-6; D is unclear. Germline V lookup: CDR1 SQVTM, CDR2 ANQGSEA. The CDR3 is made up of 14 amino acids. Trimming cost V 4 bases and J 0 bases, with 7 bases left between them. DNA of the CDR3: TGCAGCGTTGTGAAGTTCTCTGGGGCCAACGTCCTGACTTTC. The encoded protein is CSVVKFSGANVLTF.

The sample holds many counts of this clonotype. This chain uses TRBV12-3 or TRBV12-4 with TRBJ2-2; TRBD1 aligns across 7 bases. This CDR3 is built from 13 residues. The V gene end was trimmed by 7 bases and the J gene end by 7 bases; junction bases not matched to a gene: 6. The CDR3 region has the DNA TGTGCCAGCATCCAAGGGGGCAGCGGGGAGCTGTTTTTT. This translates into CASIQGGSGELFF.

This clonotype has only a few counts. The rearrangement joins TRBV12-3 or TRBV12-4 to TRBJ2-1; 8 nucleotides line up with TRBD2. The CDR3 consists of 15 residues. Losses at the gene ends were 7 bases for V and 2 bases for J; bases not matched to a gene: 7. The CDR3 nucleotides read TGTGCCAGCAACACCGGGGGGGTTGCCTACAATGAGCAGTTCTTC. It is translated as CASNTGGVAYNEQFF.

Concerning this clonotype itself: Given a much more abundant clone one base away, this may be a read error. This sequence joins TRBV13 and TRBJ1-1, with TRBD1 matching 9 bases. Germline V CDR1 and CDR2: PRHDT, FYEKMQ (reference sequence). The CDR3 length is 14 residues. In DNA, the CDR3 is TGTGCCAGCAGCCGCGGACAGGGGATCACTGAAGCTTCCTTT. Its protein product is CASSRGQGITEASF.

For this clonotype: Just one base apart from a much larger clone, this may be a read error. The rearrangement links TRBV7-8 to TRBJ1-6, with D unresolved. Germline-derived CDR1 and CDR2 are SGHVS and FQNEAQ. The CDR3 is 12 amino acids. DNA of the CDR3: TGTGTCAGCAGCTCGGGGAATTCACCCCTCCACTTT. Protein sequence: CVSSSGNSPLHF. Full variable domain (rest looked up from reference TRBV7-8 and TRBJ1-6): GAGVSQSPRYKVAKRGQDVALRCDPISGHVSLFWYQQALGQGPEFLTYFQNEAQLDKSGLPSDRFFAERPEGSVSTLKIQRTQQEDSAVYLCVSSSGNSPLHFGNGTRLTVT.

This clonotype was seen many times. The V call is TRBV27, the J call TRBJ1-1; the D is unclear. V was cut by 6 bases and J by 5 bases, with 13 bases left in between. Germline assignment: CDR1 MNHEY and CDR2 SMNVEV (reference sequence). The CDR3 length is 13 residues. The CDR3 sequence is CASSQSRGTEAFF. In DNA, the CDR3 is TGTGCCAGCAGCCAATCGCGGGGAACTGAAGCTTTCTTT.

This clonotype was seen ten or more times. This rearrangement joins TRBV20-1 to TRBJ2-3, with D unresolved. V lost 0 bases to trimming and J lost 0 bases, with 4 bases between them. The CDR3 runs 13 residues. In germline, CDR1 is DFQATT, CDR2 SNEGSKA (reference sequence). The CDR3: CSARESSTDTQYF. CDR3 DNA sequence: TGCAGTGCTAGAGAGTCAAGCACAGATACGCAGTATTTT.

To note about this clonotype: It may be a read error: a sequence one base away is much more abundant. This chain uses TRBV7-2 with TRBJ2-3; the D gene could be TRBD1 or TRBD2 (5 bases each). V gave up 5 bases and J gave up 5 bases, with 14 bases separating them. CDR3 length equals 14 residues. From germline, CDR1 is SGHTA and CDR2 FQGNSA. CDR3 loop: CASSPSGPVDTQYF. The CDR3 DNA is TGTGCCAGCAGCCCATCGGGGCCTGTAGATACGCAGTATTTT.

Concerning this clonotype itself: This could be a read error, since a much larger clone is one nucleotide away. The chain is built from TRBV7-9 and TRBJ2-7, with D possibly called TRBD1 or TRBD2 (5 bases each). The germline V gene encodes CDR1 SEHNR and CDR2 FQNEAQ (reference sequence). The V gene lost 5 bases and the J gene lost 9 bases, with 23 bases spanning the gap. This CDR3 is built from 15 residues. CDR3 nucleotides: TGTGCCAGCAGCCCTCATGGGGGTCTGCTGGGTGGGCAGTACTTC. It yields the protein CASSPHGGLLGGQYF.

This clonotype has just a few counts. The rearrangement uses TRBV3-1 and TRBJ2-3; D not certain. Germline V CDR1 and CDR2: LGHDT, YNNKEL (reference sequence). V was trimmed by 1 base and J by 7 bases, leaving 9 bases between them. The CDR3 is 13 residues long. The CDR3 loop reads CASSQVGRYTQYF. For the CDR3, the DNA is TGTGCCAGCAGCCAAGTGGGTAGATATACGCAGTATTTT.

This clonotype was seen a few times. CDR3 sequence: CASSISSYNEQFF. CDR3 nucleotides: TGTGCCAGTAGTATAAGTTCCTACAATGAGCAGTTCTTC. The rearrangement uses TRBV19 and TRBJ2-1, with D unclear. CDR3 length equals 13 residues. Between the trimmed V and J ends, which lost 2 bases and 1 base, there was a span of 3 bases. The germline gives CDR1 LNHDA, CDR2 SQIVND (reference sequence).

This clonotype has just one count. A clone one base away is much larger, so this may be a read error. The CDR3 DNA reads as TGTGCCAGCAGCGGATCGGGCAGGTCTGGATACACCATATATTTT. This gives the protein CASSGSGRSGYTIYF. The V and J genes are TRBV9 and TRBJ1-3; D is unclear. CDR1 is SGDLS and CDR2 is YYNGEE in the germline V gene. The CDR3 length is 15 residues. Drawing the rest from reference TRBV9 and TRBJ1-3, the complete variable domain is DSGVTQTPKHLITATGQRVTLRCSPRSGDLSVYWYQQSLDQGLQFLIQYYNGEERAKGNILERFSAQQFPDLHSELNLSSLELGDSALYFCASSGSGRSGYTIYFGEGSWLTVV.

This clonotype was seen many times. The V and J genes are TRBV7-6 and TRBJ1-1, with D possibly matching TRBD1 (6 bases). This CDR3 has 13 residues. The V gene's germline CDR1 is SGHVS and CDR2 FNYEAQ. Deletions cut 3 bases from V and 6 bases from J, with 11 bases between. Here the CDR3 reads CASSFGGGAEAFF. CDR3 nucleotide sequence: TGTGCCAGCAGCTTTGGAGGGGGGGCTGAAGCTTTCTTT.

As concerns this clonotype: A much larger clone differs by one base, so this may be a read error. The chain carries TRBV7-2 and TRBJ2-2; no clear D. Trimming shortened V by 4 bases and J by 7 bases, and 7 bases separated the two germline ends. The CDR3 extends over 12 amino acids. CDR1 and CDR2 from the germline V gene are SGHTA and FQGNSA. CDR3 DNA sequence: TGTGCCAGCAGCTGGGCTATCGGGGAGCTGTTTTTT. It yields the protein CASSWAIGELFF.

This clonotype was seen many times. The chain links TRBV6-1 to TRBJ2-6; 8 nucleotides agree with TRBD2. This CDR3 spans 19 amino acids. V trimming: 8 bases; J trimming: 0 bases; junction bases outside the gene matches: 15. Germline loops: CDR1 MNHNS, CDR2 SASEGT. CDR3 in amino acids: CASASPRAGTSSGANVLTF. CDR3 in DNA: TGTGCCAGCGCCAGCCCGCGGGCAGGGACTAGCTCTGGGGCCAACGTCCTGACTTTC.

As regards this clonotype: This may be a read error, as it is one base from a much larger clone. The chain has TRBV9 and TRBJ2-5; the D gene is possibly TRBD2 (5 bases). Trimming removed 0 bases from V and 3 bases from J, with 21 bases in between. The CDR3 extends over 18 amino acids. From germline, CDR1 is SGDLS and CDR2 YYNGEE. The CDR3 nucleotides are TGTGCCAGCAGCGTAGGGGAGTCGAGTGGGAGCGGCGAAGAGACCCAGTACTTC. Its translation is CASSVGESSGSGEETQYF. Full variable domain (rest looked up from reference TRBV9 and TRBJ2-5): DSGVTQTPKHLITATGQRVTLRCSPRSGDLSVYWYQQSLDQGLQFLIQYYNGEERAKGNILERFSAQQFPDLHSELNLSSLELGDSALYFCASSVGESSGSGEETQYFGPGTRLLVL.

To note about this clonotype: One base away lies a much larger clone, so this may be a sequencing read error. This chain connects TRBV5-8 to TRBJ1-4, with TRBD1 matching 8 bases. There are 15 residues in the CDR3. Per germline, CDR1 SGHTS and CDR2 YDEGEE. The CDR3 nucleotides read TGTGCCGGCAGCCTGGAGGACAGGGTGGAAGAAAAACTGTTTTTT. It translates to CAGSLEDRVEEKLFF.

This clonotype was counted ten times or more. The V call is TRBV9, the J call TRBJ1-4; D is ambiguous. CDR3 length: 15 amino acids. The V gene's germline CDR1 is SGDLS and CDR2 YYNGEE. V lost 3 bases and J 3 bases, leaving 12 bases between the germline ends. The CDR3 loop reads CASSGSGWANEKLFF. The CDR3 DNA sequence: TGTGCCAGCAGCGGAAGCGGCTGGGCTAATGAAAAACTGTTTTTT.

There are many counts of this clonotype. The V call is TRBV18, the J call TRBJ1-5; D might be TRBD1 (5 bases). The length of the CDR3 is 14 residues. V was shortened by 0 bases and J by 4 bases, with 7 bases between the two germline ends. Germline CDR1 is KGHSH and CDR2 is LQKENI. The CDR3 spells CASSPPGPNQPQHF. The CDR3 DNA sequence: TGTGCCAGCTCACCACCGGGACCTAATCAGCCCCAGCATTTT.

As regards this clonotype: This clone may be a read error of a much larger clone one base away. The chain combines TRBV10-3 with TRBJ1-5; 10 bases are shared with TRBD1. This CDR3 contains 14 residues. CDR1 and CDR2 (germline): ENHRY, SYGVKD. The CDR3 nucleotides are TGTGCCATCGGTGAGAAAGGGGACAGGGGGCCCCAGCATTTT. It is translated as CAIGEKGDRGPQHF.

In its sample, this clonotype was seen many times. This rearrangement joins TRBV6-5 to TRBJ2-7; 8 nucleotides align to TRBD1. Germline V gene sequence: CDR1 MNHEY, CDR2 SVGAGI. This CDR3 spans 14 amino acids. V dropped 0 bases and J dropped 5; count of bases not matched to a gene: 3. The CDR3: CASSYSGQGDEQYF. The CDR3 nucleotides are TGTGCCAGCAGTTACTCAGGACAGGGCGACGAGCAGTACTTC.